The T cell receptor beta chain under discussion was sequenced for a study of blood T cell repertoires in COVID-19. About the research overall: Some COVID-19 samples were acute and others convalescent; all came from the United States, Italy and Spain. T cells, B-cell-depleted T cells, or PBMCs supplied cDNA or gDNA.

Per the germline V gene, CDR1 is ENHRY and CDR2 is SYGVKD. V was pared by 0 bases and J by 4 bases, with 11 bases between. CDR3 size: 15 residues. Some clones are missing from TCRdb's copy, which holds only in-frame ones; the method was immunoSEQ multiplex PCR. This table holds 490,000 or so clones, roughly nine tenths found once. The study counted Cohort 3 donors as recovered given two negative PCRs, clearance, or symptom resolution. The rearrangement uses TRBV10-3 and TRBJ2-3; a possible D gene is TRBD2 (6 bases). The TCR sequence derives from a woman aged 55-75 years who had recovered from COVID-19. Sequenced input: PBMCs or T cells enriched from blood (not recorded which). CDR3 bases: TGTGCCATCAGTGAGTCGAGGGCTAGCGCAGATACGCAGTATTTT. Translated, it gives CAISESRASADTQYF.